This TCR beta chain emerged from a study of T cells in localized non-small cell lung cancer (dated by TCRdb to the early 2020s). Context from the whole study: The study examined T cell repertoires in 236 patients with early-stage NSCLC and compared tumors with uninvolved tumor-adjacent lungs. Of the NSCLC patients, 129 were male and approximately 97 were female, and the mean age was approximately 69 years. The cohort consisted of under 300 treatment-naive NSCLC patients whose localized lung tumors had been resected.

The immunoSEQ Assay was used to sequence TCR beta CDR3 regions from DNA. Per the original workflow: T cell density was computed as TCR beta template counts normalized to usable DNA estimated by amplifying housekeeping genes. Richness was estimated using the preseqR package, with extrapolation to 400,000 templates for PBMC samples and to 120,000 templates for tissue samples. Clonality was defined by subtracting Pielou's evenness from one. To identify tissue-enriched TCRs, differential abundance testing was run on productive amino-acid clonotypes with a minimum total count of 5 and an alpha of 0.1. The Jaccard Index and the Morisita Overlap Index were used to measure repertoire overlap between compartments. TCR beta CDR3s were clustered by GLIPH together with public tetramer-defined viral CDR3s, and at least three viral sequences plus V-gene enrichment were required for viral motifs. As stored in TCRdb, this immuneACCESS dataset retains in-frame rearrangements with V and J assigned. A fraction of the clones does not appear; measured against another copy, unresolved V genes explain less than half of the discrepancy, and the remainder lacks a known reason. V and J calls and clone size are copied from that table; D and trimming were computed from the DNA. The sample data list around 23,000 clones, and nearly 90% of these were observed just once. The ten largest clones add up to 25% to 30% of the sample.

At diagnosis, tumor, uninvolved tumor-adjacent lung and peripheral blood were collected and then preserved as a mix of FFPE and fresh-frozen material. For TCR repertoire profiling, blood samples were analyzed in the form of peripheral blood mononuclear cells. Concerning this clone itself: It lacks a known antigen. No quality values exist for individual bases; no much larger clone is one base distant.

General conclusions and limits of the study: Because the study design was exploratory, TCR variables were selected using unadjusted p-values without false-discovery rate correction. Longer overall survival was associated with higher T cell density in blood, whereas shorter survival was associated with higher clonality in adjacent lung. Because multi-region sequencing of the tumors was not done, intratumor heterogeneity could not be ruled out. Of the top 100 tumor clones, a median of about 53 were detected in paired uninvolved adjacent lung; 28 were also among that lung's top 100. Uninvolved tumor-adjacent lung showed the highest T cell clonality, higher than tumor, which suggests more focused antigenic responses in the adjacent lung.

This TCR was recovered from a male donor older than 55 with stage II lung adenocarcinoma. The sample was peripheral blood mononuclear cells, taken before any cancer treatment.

CDR3 region: CASSQGTSNTGELFF. The DNA sequence is TGTGCCAGCAGTCAGGGGACTTCGAACACCGGGGAGCTGTTTTTT. This receptor chain uses TRBV2 and TRBJ2-2; the D region may be TRBD1 or TRBD2, each matching 6 bases equally. The germline V gene encodes CDR1 SNHLY and CDR2 FYNNEI. Taken from cysteine to phenylalanine, the CDR3 has 15 residues. Only the CDR3 DNA is retained, 45 bases long and in frame from the first base. V drops 5 bases and J drops 0 bases, leaving 10 bases in between.